This TCR beta chain appears in the sequencing data of a study of CD8 T cells in ankylosing spondylitis. Comments on this clonotype: Its antigen is as yet unknown.

As the method for making TCR beta libraries, quantitative 5'-RACE with molecular barcodes was used. One entry per CDR3 protein results from TCRdb running MiXCR on the 5' RACE reads. The table has approximately 31,000 distinct CDR3 sequences, more than 25% seen once. General study results and limits: Disease-linked clones reportedly showed significant enrichment in matched ankylosing spondylitis synovial fluid.

In germline, CDR1 is MNHEY, CDR2 SVGEGT. The junction had 3 bases not matched to a gene; V was cut back by 5 bases and J by 5 bases. CDR3 length equals 15 residues. Sequencing was carried out using synovial fluid, either unsorted or a sorted T cell fraction (not recorded which). The rearrangement uses TRBV6-2 or TRBV6-3 and TRBJ2-5, with 15 bases fitting TRBD2. The source is a male donor with ankylosing spondylitis. CDR3 loop: CASSGLAGGPETQYF. CDR3 bases: TGTGCCAGCAGTGGACTAGCGGGAGGGCCGGAGACCCAGTACTTC.